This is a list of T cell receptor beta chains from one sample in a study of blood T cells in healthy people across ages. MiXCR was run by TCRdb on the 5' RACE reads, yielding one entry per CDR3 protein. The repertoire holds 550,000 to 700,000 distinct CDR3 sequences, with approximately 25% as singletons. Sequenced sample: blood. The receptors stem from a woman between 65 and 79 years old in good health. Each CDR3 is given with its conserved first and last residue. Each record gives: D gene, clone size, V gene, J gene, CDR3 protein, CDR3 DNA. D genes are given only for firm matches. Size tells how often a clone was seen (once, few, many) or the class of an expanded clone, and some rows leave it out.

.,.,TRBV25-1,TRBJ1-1,CASRPSNTEAFF,TGTGCCAGCAGGCCTTCAAACACTGAAGCTTTCTTT
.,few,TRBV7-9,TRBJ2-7,CASSSFGGRGYEQYF,TGTGCCAGCAGCTCTTTCGGGGGTCGGGGCTACGAGCAGTACTTC
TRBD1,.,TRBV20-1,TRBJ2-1,CSARHGQGRYNEQFF,TGCAGTGCTAGACATGGACAGGGGCGGTACAATGAGCAGTTCTTC
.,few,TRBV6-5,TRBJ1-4,CASSYSWITNEKLFF,TGTGCCAGCAGTTACTCTTGGATTACTAATGAAAAACTGTTTTTT
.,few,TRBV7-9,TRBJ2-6,CASSLGHGGSGANVLTF,TGTGCCAGCAGCTTAGGACATGGGGGCTCTGGGGCCAACGTCCTGACTTTC
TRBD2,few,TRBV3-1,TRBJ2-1,CASSQPIAGGTNEQFF,TGTGCCAGCAGCCAACCAATAGCGGGGGGAACCAATGAGCAGTTCTTC
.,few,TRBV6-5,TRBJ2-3,CASRLVGADTQYF,TGTGCCAGCAGGCTAGTGGGGGCAGATACGCAGTATTTT
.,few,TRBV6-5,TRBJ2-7,CASRKNTGTTYEQYF,TGTGCCAGCAGGAAAAATACCGGGACAACCTACGAGCAGTACTTC
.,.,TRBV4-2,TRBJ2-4,CASSPDTGRRDIQYF,TGTGCCAGCAGCCCCGACACGGGGCGGCGGGACATTCAGTACTTC
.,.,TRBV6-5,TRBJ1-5,CASSYSRIQPQHF,TGTGCCAGCAGTTACTCGCGGATTCAGCCCCAGCATTTT
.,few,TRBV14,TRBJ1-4,CASSQFGGTTNEKLFF,TGTGCCAGCAGCCAATTCGGGGGTACAACTAATGAAAAACTGTTTTTT
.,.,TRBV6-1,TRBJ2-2,CASRPLSGGNTGELFF,TGTGCCAGCAGGCCCCTCTCGGGCGGGAACACCGGGGAGCTGTTTTTT
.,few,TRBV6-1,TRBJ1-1,CASRKGQTSLNTEAFF,TGTGCCAGCAGAAAAGGACAGACTTCACTGAACACTGAAGCTTTCTTT
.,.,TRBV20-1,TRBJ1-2,CSARRTDGGYTF,TGCAGTGCTAGAAGAACAGACGGGGGCTACACCTTC
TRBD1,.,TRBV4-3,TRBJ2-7,CASSQDDRGTYEQYF,TGCGCCAGCAGCCAAGACGACAGGGGGACCTACGAGCAGTACTTC
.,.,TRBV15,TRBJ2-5,CATSRDGRPETQYF,TGTGCCACCAGCAGGGACGGACGACCGGAGACCCAGTACTTC
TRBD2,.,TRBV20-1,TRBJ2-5,CSATSGTSGGLYQETQYF,TGCAGTGCTACCAGCGGGACTAGCGGGGGGCTGTACCAAGAGACCCAGTACTTC
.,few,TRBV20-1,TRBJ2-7,CSASPLTVYEQYF,TGCAGTGCTTCCCCTCTCACCGTGTACGAGCAGTACTTC
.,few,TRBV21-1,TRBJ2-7,CASRGTGLGEQYF,TGTGCCAGCAGGGGGACAGGGCTGGGCGAGCAGTACTTC
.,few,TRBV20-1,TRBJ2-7,CSARPPQGSYEQYF,TGCAGTGCTAGACCCCCCCAGGGTTCCTACGAGCAGTACTTC
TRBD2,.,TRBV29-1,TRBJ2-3,CSVVREADTQYF,TGCAGCGTTGTGCGGGAGGCAGATACGCAGTATTTT
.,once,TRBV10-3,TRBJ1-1,CAISSLGCDTEAFF,TGTGCCATCAGCTCCCTGGGGTGTGACACTGAAGCTTTCTTT
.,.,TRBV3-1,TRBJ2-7,CASSVQSYEQYF,TGTGCCAGCAGCGTACAGAGTTACGAGCAGTACTTC
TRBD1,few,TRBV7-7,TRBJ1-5,CAVGQGWNQPQHF,TGTGCAGTGGGACAGGGGTGGAATCAGCCCCAGCATTTT
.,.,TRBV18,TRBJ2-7,CASSRQGIGGSYEQYF,TGTGCCAGCTCACGGCAGGGGATCGGAGGCTCCTACGAGCAGTACTTC
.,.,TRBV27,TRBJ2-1,CASSLLQYGEQFF,TGTGCCAGCAGTTTACTTCAATACGGTGAGCAGTTCTTC
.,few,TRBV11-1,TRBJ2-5,CASSLARNLQETQYF,TGTGCCAGCAGCTTAGCCAGGAACCTCCAAGAGACCCAGTACTTC
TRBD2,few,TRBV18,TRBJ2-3,CASSPMGGETDTQYF,TGTGCCAGCTCACCAATGGGAGGGGAAACAGATACGCAGTATTTT
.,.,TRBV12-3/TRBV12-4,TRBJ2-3,CASKVGGADAQYF,TGTGCCAGCAAAGTAGGCGGGGCAGATGCGCAGTATTTT
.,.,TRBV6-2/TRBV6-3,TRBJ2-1,CASSRGTTYNEQFF,TGTGCCAGCAGTCGCGGGACAACCTACAATGAGCAGTTCTTC
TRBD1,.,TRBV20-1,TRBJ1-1,CSVPGQGNTEAFF,TGCAGTGTTCCGGGACAGGGGAACACTGAGGCTTTCTTT
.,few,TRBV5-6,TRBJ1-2,CASSYSTKKYGYTF,TGTGCCAGCAGCTACAGCACTAAGAAATATGGCTACACCTTC
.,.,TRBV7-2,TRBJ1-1,CASSFSSNTEAFF,TGTGCCAGCAGCTTTTCCAGTAACACTGAAGCTTTCTTT
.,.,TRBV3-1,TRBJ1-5,CASSLAGGADQPQHF,TGTGCCAGCAGCTTAGCGGGGGGGGCAGATCAGCCCCAGCATTTT
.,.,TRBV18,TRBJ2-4,CATLWSKNIQYF,TGTGCCACCCTGTGGTCCAAAAACATTCAGTACTTC
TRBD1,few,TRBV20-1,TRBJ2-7,CSARIPGTVPYEQYF,TGCAGTGCTAGAATCCCCGGGACAGTGCCTTACGAGCAGTACTTC
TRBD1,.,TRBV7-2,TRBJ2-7,CASSPRSRQGYGEQYF,TGTGCCAGCAGCCCACGTAGCCGACAGGGCTATGGCGAGCAGTACTTC
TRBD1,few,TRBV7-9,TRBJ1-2,CASSSGTGDLRRGYTF,TGTGCCAGCAGCTCCGGGACAGGGGACCTTCGTCGAGGCTACACCTTC
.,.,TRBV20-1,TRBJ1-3,CSASPRDRPGNTIYF,TGCAGTGCTAGCCCTAGAGACCGACCTGGAAACACCATATATTTT
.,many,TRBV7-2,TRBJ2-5,CASSLVKGSGETQYF,TGTGCCAGCAGCTTAGTTAAGGGTAGCGGAGAGACCCAGTACTTC
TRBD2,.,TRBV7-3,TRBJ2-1,CASSIPGTSGANEQFF,TGTGCCAGCAGCATACCTGGGACTAGCGGGGCAAATGAGCAGTTCTTC